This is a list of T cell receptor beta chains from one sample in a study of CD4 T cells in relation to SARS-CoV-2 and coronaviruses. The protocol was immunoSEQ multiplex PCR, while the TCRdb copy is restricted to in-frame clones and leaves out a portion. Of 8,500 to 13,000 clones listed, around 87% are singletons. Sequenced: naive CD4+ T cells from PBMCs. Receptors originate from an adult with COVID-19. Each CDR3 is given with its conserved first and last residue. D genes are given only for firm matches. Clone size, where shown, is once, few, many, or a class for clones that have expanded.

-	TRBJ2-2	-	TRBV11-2	TGTGCCAGCAGCCCCTTGAAGGGGGTACCCGGGGAGCTGTTTTTT	CASSPLKGVPGELFF
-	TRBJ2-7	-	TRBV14	TGTGCCAGCAGCCACTTAACAAGAGCCTACGAGCAGTACTTC	CASSHLTRAYEQYF
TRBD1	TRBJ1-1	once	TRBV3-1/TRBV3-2	TGTGCCAGCAGCCAAGTAGGGACAGGGTGGGGAACTGAAGCTTTCTTT	CASSQVGTGWGTEAFF
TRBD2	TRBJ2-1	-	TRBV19	TGTGCCAGTAGTATTCAAGCGGGGATAAATGAGCAGTTCTTC	CASSIQAGINEQFF
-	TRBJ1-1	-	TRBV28	TGTGCCACCCTGAGGGAAATGAACACTGAAGCTTTCTTT	CATLREMNTEAFF
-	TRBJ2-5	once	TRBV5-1	TGCGCCAGCAGCCAGGTCACAAAAGAGACCCAGTACTTC	CASSQVTKETQYF
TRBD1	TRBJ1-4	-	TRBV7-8	TGTGCCAGCAGCCCCACAGGGACAGGGTTGCGTGAAAAACTGTTTTTT	CASSPTGTGLREKLFF
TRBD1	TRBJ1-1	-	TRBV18	TGTGCCAGCTCACTAGAAAAGGGGGCGCGGACTGAAGCTTTCTTT	CASSLEKGARTEAFF
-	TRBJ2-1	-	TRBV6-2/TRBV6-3	TGTGCCAGCAGTTACTCGATTCTTGAGCAGTTCTTC	CASSYSILEQFF
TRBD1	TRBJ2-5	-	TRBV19	TGTGCCAGTACGTCGGACAGGGGGCGCGAGACCCAGTACTTC	CASTSDRGRETQYF
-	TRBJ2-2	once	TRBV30	TGTGCCTGGAGTGTACGTGGGGGGAACACCGGGGAGCTGTTTTTT	CAWSVRGGNTGELFF
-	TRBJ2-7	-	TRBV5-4	TGTGCCATCGCGTCTCCCACCGAGCAGTACTTC	CAIASPTEQYF
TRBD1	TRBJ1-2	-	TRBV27	TGTGCCAGCAGGAGGAACCCGGGACAGGGAAATTTTGGTGGCTACACCTTC	CASRRNPGQGNFGGYTF
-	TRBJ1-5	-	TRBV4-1	TGCGCCAGCAGCCAAGTGGTTTCGAGGCGAAGCAATCAGCCCCAGCATTTT	CASSQVVSRRSNQPQHF
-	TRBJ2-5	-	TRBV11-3	TGTGCCAGCAGCTTAGGTCCGGAAGAGACCCAGTACTTC	CASSLGPEETQYF
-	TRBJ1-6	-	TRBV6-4	TGTGCCAGCAGTGTGGATTATAATTCACCCCTCCACTTT	CASSVDYNSPLHF
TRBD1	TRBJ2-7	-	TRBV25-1	TGTGCCAGCAGCCAGGCGGGACAGGGACCCTACGAGCAGTACTTC	CASSQAGQGPYEQYF
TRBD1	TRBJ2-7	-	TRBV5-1	TGCGCCAGCAGCTTGCAGGGGGAAGGGACCTACGAGCAGTACTTC	CASSLQGEGTYEQYF
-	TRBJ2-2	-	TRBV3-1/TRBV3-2	TGTGCCAGCAGCCAAGATGAATGGGGCAGGGGTAGGACCGGGGAGCTGTTTTTT	CASSQDEWGRGRTGELFF
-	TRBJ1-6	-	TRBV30	TGTGCCTGGAGTGGGCAGGGTAATTCACCCCTCCACTTT	CAWSGQGNSPLHF
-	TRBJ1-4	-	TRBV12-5	TGTGCTAGTGGTTTGAGGGGATTGGGGGAAAAACTGTTTTTT	CASGLRGLGEKLFF
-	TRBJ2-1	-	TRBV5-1	TGCGCCAGCACGCGGACCCCTCCCGTCAATGAGCAGTTCTTC	CASTRTPPVNEQFF
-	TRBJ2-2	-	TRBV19	TGTGCCAGTAGTCTTGAGGTTTGGGTCACCGGGGAGCTGTTTTTT	CASSLEVWVTGELFF
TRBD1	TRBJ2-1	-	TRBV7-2	TGTGCCAGCAGCTCCTGGGACAGGAGCTCCTACAATGAGCAGTTCTTC	CASSSWDRSSYNEQFF
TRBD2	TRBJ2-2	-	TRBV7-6	TGTGCCAGCAGCTTAATAGCGGGGGGGACTTGGAACACCGGGGAGCTGTTTTTT	CASSLIAGGTWNTGELFF
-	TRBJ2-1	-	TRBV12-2	TGTGCAAGTCGTGGACGGGGGGGCCTGGATAATGAGCAGTTCTTC	CASRGRGGLDNEQFF
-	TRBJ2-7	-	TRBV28	TGTGCCAGCAGTGGGGGATACGAGCAGTACTTC	CASSGGYEQYF
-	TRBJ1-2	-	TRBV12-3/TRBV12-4	TGTGCCAGCAGAGGCGGAACAATAAGATTC	CASRGGTIRF
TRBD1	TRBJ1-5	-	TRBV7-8	TGTGCCAGCAGCTTAGTGTCCCAGGGGGTTTTGGGTGAGCCCCAGCATTTT	CASSLVSQGVLGEPQHF
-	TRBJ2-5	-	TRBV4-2	TGTGCCAGCAGCAACCTCGGGACTTCTCAAGAGACCCAGTACTTC	CASSNLGTSQETQYF
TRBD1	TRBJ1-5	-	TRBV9	TGTGCCAGCAGCGTTAAGGGACAGGTAAATCAGCCCCAGCATTTT	CASSVKGQVNQPQHF
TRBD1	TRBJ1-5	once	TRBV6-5	TGTGCCAGCAGGACCCAGACAGGGTTGGGTCAGCCCCAGCATTTT	CASRTQTGLGQPQHF
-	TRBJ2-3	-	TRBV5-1	TGCGCCAGCAGCTTCCCCCAGGGTAACACAGATACGCAGTATTTT	CASSFPQGNTDTQYF
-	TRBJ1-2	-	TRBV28	TGTGCCAGCAGTTCACCACTCAGGTCTAATGGCTACACCTTC	CASSSPLRSNGYTF
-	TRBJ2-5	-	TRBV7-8	TGTGCCAGCGGACGACAGTTCTACCAAGAGACCCAGTACTTC	CASGRQFYQETQYF
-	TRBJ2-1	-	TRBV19	TGTGCCAGTAGTATCTGGTCTGGGAGGGGGGGGTACAATGAGCAGTTCTTC	CASSIWSGRGGYNEQFF
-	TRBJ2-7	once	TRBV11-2	TGTGCCAGCAGCTTCCCGGGACTGATCTACGAGCAGTACTTC	CASSFPGLIYEQYF
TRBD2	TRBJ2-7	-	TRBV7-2	TGTGCCAGCAGCTTAGAGGTGAGCGGGGGGACCTCCTACGAGCAGTACTTC	CASSLEVSGGTSYEQYF
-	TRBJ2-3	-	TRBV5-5	TGTGCCAGCAGCTTGACAGGAGAACGCACAGATACGCAGTATTTT	CASSLTGERTDTQYF
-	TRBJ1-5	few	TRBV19	TGTGCCAGTAGCCTCGGGACGCACCGAAATCAGCCCCAGCATTTT	CASSLGTHRNQPQHF
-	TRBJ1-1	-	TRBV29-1	TGCAGCGTTAGGGGCGAGACTGAAGCTTTCTTT	CSVRGETEAFF
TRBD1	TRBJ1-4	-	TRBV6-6	TGTGCCAGCAGTTACCCACAGGGGACCCCAGGGGAAAAACTGTTTTTT	CASSYPQGTPGEKLFF
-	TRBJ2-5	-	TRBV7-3	TGTGCCAGCAGCTTACTTGCCGAAAAAGAGACCCAGTACTTC	CASSLLAEKETQYF
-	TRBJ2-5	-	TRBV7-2	TGTGCCAGCAGCCTCGACACTTGGTACCAAGAGACCCAGTACTTC	CASSLDTWYQETQYF
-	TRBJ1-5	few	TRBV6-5	TGTGCCAGCAGTTATCGTGGGGAACAGCCCCAGCATTTT	CASSYRGEQPQHF
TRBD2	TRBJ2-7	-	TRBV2	TGTGCCAGCAGCAAAAGAACCATAGCGGGGGCTCACTACGAGCAGTACTTC	CASSKRTIAGAHYEQYF
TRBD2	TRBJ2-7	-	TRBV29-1	TGCAGCATACGGACTAGCGGGGGCTTATACGAGCAGTACTTC	CSIRTSGGLYEQYF
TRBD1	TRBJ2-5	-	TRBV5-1	TGCGCCAGCAGCTTCGGACAGGTAATACAAGAGACCCAGTACTTC	CASSFGQVIQETQYF
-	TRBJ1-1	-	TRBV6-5	TGTGCCAGCAGAGGGACAGAAGCTTTCTTT	CASRGTEAFF